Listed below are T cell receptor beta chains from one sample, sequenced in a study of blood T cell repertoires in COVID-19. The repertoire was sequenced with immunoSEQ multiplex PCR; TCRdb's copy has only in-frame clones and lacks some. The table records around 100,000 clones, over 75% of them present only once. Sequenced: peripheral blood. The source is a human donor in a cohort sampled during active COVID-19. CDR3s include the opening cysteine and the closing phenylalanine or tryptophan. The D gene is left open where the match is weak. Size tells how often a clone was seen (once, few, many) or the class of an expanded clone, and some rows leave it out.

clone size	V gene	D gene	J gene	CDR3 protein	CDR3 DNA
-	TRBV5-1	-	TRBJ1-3	CASSHFMDNGNTIYF	TGCGCCAGCAGCCATTTTATGGACAATGGAAACACCATATATTTT
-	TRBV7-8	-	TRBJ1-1	CASSFRRVSGNTEAFF	TGTGCCAGCAGCTTTCGGAGGGTCTCGGGGAACACTGAAGCTTTCTTT
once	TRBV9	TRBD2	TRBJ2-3	CASSVEGTSAFDTQYF	TGTGCCAGCAGCGTAGAGGGGACTAGCGCGTTTGATACGCAGTATTTT
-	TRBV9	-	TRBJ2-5	CASSVYGFTETQYF	TGTGCCAGCAGCGTATACGGGTTTACCGAGACCCAGTACTTC
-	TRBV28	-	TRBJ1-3	CASSLEGTIYF	TGTGCCAGCAGTTTAGAGGGCACCATATATTTT
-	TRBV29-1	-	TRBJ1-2	CSVSDQAYGYTF	TGCAGCGTTTCAGACCAGGCCTATGGCTACACCTTC
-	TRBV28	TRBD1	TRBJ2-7	CASSLWQGAYEQYF	TGTGCCAGCAGTTTGTGGCAGGGGGCCTACGAGCAGTACTTC
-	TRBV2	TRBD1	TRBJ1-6	CASSSDRSYNSPLHF	TGTGCCAGCAGCTCGGACAGGAGCTATAATTCACCCCTCCACTTT
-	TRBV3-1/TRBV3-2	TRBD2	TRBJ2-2	CASSHGTSTGELFF	TGTGCCAGCAGCCACGGGACTAGCACCGGGGAGCTGTTTTTT
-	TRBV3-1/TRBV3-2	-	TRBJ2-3	CASSQAPYTDTQYF	TGTGCCAGCAGCCAAGCTCCTTACACAGATACGCAGTATTTT
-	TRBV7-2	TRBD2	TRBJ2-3	CASSSAGLAGSTDTQYF	TGTGCCAGCAGCTCGGCAGGACTAGCGGGTAGCACAGATACGCAGTATTTT
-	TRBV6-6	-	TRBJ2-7	CATGLVVHEQYF	TGTGCCACCGGTCTGGTGGTCCACGAGCAGTACTTC
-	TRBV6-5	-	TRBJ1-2	CASSYLGGVVAF	TGTGCCAGCAGTTACCTAGGAGGAGTAGTAGCCTTC
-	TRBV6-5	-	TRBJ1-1	CASSRDTEAFF	TGTGCCAGCAGTCGGGATACTGAAGCTTTCTTT
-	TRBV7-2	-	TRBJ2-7	CASATLRQGGEQYF	TGTGCCAGCGCCACCCTGAGACAGGGAGGCGAGCAGTACTTC
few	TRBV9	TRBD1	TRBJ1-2	CASSAPSEGTDYGYTF	TGTGCCAGCAGCGCGCCTTCCGAAGGGACAGACTATGGCTACACCTTC
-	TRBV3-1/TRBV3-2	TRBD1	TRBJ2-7	CASSTGQGAYEQYF	TGTGCCAGCAGCACCGGACAGGGGGCGTACGAGCAGTACTTC
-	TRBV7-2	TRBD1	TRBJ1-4	CASSKTPGGTNEKLFF	TGTGCCAGCAGCAAGACCCCAGGGGGGACTAATGAAAAACTGTTTTTT
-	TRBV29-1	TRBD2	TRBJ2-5	CSVAGTSGPQETQYF	TGCAGCGTTGCCGGGACTAGCGGCCCACAAGAGACCCAGTACTTC
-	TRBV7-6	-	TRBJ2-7	CASSAPGVARSYEQYF	TGTGCCAGCAGCGCCCCCGGGGTAGCGCGCTCCTACGAGCAGTACTTC
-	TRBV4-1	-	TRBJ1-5	CASSLDVSARGQPQHF	TGCGCCAGCAGCCTGGACGTGAGCGCTCGGGGTCAGCCCCAGCATTTT
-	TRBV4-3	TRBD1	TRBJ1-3	CASSQASGGTNTIYF	TGCGCCAGCAGCCAAGCGTCAGGGGGAACGAACACCATATATTTT
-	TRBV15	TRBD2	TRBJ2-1	CATSVLAGAVKSSYNEQFF	TGTGCCACCAGTGTGCTAGCGGGAGCTGTTAAGAGCTCCTACAATGAGCAGTTCTTC
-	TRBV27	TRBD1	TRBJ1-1	CASSSRRDPGTGSGAFF	TGTGCCAGCAGTTCAAGGAGGGATCCCGGGACAGGGTCCGGAGCTTTCTTT
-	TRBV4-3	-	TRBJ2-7	CASSQGAGQLPSYEQYF	TGCGCCAGCAGCCAGGGGGCCGGACAGCTTCCCTCCTACGAGCAGTACTTC
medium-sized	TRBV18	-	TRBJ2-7	CASSPWRGLGYEQYF	TGTGCCAGCTCACCTTGGCGGGGATTGGGCTACGAGCAGTACTTC
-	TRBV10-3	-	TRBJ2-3	CAISEPSTVSTDTQYF	TGTGCCATCAGTGAGCCCTCGACAGTTAGCACAGATACGCAGTATTTT
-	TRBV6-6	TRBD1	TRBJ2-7	CASSYPGDRSYEQYF	TGTGCCAGCAGTTACCCGGGGGACAGGTCCTACGAGCAGTACTTC
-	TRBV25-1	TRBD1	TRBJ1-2	CASSETSDRIYGYTF	TGTGCCAGCAGTGAGACCTCGGACAGGATCTATGGCTACACCTTC
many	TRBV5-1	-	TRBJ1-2	CASSPGGAGDYGYTF	TGCGCCAGCAGCCCGGGTGGAGCTGGCGACTATGGCTACACCTTC
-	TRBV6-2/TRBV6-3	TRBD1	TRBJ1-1	CASSPRGQGWGKNTEAFF	TGTGCCAGCAGCCCTCGGGGACAGGGGTGGGGTAAGAACACTGAAGCTTTCTTT
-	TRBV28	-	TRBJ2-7	CASSSRSGEAGYEQYF	TGTGCCAGCAGTTCCCGTTCGGGGGAGGCGGGCTACGAGCAGTACTTC
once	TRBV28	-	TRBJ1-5	CASSPNRGNQPQHF	TGTGCCAGCAGCCCCAACCGGGGAAATCAGCCCCAGCATTTT
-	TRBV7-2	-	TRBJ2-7	CASSLGIWRSSSYEQYF	TGTGCCAGCAGCTTAGGGATCTGGCGGAGTAGCTCCTACGAGCAGTACTTC
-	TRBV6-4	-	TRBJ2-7	CASSEQADSYEQYF	TGTGCCAGCAGTGAACAAGCGGACTCCTACGAGCAGTACTTC
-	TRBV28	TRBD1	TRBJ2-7	CASSTSGTGAYEQYF	TGTGCCAGCAGTACCTCCGGGACAGGGGCCTACGAGCAGTACTTC
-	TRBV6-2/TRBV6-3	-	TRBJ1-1	CASSYPRQTRGTEAFF	TGTGCCAGCAGTTACCCGCGACAAACCCGGGGGACTGAAGCTTTCTTT
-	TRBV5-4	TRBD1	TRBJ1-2	CASSITGTGSRGYTF	TGTGCCAGCAGCATAACCGGGACAGGGAGTCGGGGCTACACCTTC
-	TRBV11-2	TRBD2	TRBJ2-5	CASSFSGGDETQYF	TGTGCCAGCAGCTTTAGTGGGGGGGACGAGACCCAGTACTTC
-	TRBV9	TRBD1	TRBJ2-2	CASSGRDRFTSDTGELFF	TGTGCCAGCAGCGGAAGGGACAGGTTTACGAGTGACACCGGGGAGCTGTTTTTT
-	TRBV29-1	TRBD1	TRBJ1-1	CSVDQPPGQGSYTEAFF	TGCAGCGTGGACCAACCCCCGGGACAGGGTTCATACACTGAAGCTTTCTTT
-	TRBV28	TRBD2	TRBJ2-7	CASSLRLAGGPPTYEQYF	TGTGCCAGCAGCCTCCGGCTAGCGGGAGGACCACCTACCTACGAGCAGTACTTC
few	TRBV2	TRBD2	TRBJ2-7	CASSEPMLGTSGGNYEQYF	TGTGCCAGCAGTGAACCGATGCTCGGGACTAGCGGGGGAAACTACGAGCAGTACTTC
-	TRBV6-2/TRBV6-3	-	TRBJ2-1	CASSYKLVYNEQFF	TGTGCCAGCAGTTATAAGCTAGTCTACAATGAGCAGTTCTTC
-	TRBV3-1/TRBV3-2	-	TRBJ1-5	CASSPDRNQPQHF	TGTGCCAGCAGCCCGGACAGAAATCAGCCCCAGCATTTT
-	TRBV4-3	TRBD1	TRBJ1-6	CASSQVGTGDSPLHF	TGCGCCAGCAGCCAAGTAGGGACAGGGGATTCACCCCTCCACTTT
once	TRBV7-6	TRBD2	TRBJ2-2	CASSWTSGGVSTGELFF	TGTGCCAGCAGCTGGACTAGCGGGGGAGTCAGCACCGGGGAGCTGTTTTTT
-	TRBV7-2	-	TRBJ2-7	CASSLPGLAYEQYF	TGTGCCAGCAGCCTCCCAGGACTCGCCTACGAGCAGTACTTC
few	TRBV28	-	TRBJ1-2	CASSTTGIGTNYGYTF	TGTGCCAGCAGTACCACAGGGATTGGGACTAACTATGGCTACACCTTC
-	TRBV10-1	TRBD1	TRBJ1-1	CASSGTLGQGEAFF	TGCGCCAGCAGTGGAACCCTTGGACAGGGTGAAGCTTTCTTT
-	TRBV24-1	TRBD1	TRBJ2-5	CATSDPGQGWETQYF	TGTGCCACCAGTGATCCGGGACAGGGCTGGGAGACCCAGTACTTC
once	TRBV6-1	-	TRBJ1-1	CASSDHGGDTEAFF	TGTGCCAGCAGTGACCACGGGGGGGACACTGAAGCTTTCTTT
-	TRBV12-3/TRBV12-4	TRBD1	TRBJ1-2	CASSDGQGNGYTF	TGTGCCAGCAGTGACGGACAGGGCAATGGCTACACCTTC
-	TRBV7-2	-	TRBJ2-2	CASSLVGVADTGELFF	TGTGCCAGCAGCTTAGTGGGGGTAGCGGACACCGGGGAGCTGTTTTTT
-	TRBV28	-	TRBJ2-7	CASSSPGQGEQYF	TGTGCCAGCAGTTCCCCAGGACAAGGTGAGCAGTACTTC
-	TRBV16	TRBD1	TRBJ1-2	CASSQSPRTTGTGGYGYTF	TGTGCCAGCAGCCAGTCACCCCGGACTACCGGGACAGGGGGCTATGGCTACACCTTC
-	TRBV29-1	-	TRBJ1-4	CSVHQGGVEKLFF	TGCAGCGTTCATCAAGGGGGGGTGGAAAAACTGTTTTTT